Each of the 27 T cell receptor beta chains below was sequenced from the same sample in a study of cytomegalovirus exposure and HLA in healthy donors (dated by TCRdb to 2017 to 2019). The library was built by means of the immunoSEQ multiplex PCR assay. For the multiplex PCR, a mixture combining 60 forward primers for TCR Vbeta segments and 13 reverse primers for TCR Jbeta segments was used. TCRdb carries this immuneACCESS record with in-frame sequences only. Its versions omit some clonotypes, under half of them owing to an unresolved V gene in the studies checked, with the rest unexplained. The sample profile shows 200,000 or so clones; 80% to 85% of them were found once. The ten largest make up 0.2% to 0.3% of the sample. The sample was PBMCs. The receptors were gathered from a boy between 10 and 17 years old in good health and CMV-seronegative.

The rearrangement joins TRBV27 to TRBJ1-2; D is unresolved. In germline, CDR1 is MNHEY, CDR2 SMNVEV (reference sequence). V shed 8 bases and J shed 6 bases, with 13 bases lying between them. This CDR3 region has 12 residues. As DNA, the CDR3 is TGTGCCAGCGCCGATCTGGGCCATGGCTACACCTTC. Protein sequence: CASADLGHGYTF.

This clone turned up a few times. This rearrangement joins TRBV5-1 to TRBJ1-1; D unresolved. Germline CDR1 reads SGHRS; CDR2 reads YFSETQ. V shed 0 bases and J shed 4 bases, with 10 bases lying between them. The CDR3 loop spans 14 amino acids. Here the CDR3 DNA reads TGCGCCAGCAGCTTGGACGGAGTGGTCACTGAAGCTTTCTTT. Translated, it gives CASSLDGVVTEAFF. The whole variable domain, filled in from reference TRBV5-1 and TRBJ1-1, reads KAGVTQTPRYLIKTRGQQVTLSCSPISGHRSVSWYQQTPGQGLQFLFEYFSETQRNKGNFPGRFSGRQFSNSRSEMNVSTLELGDSALYLCASSLDGVVTEAFFGQGTRLTVV.

The rearrangement uses TRBV6-5 and TRBJ2-2; D is ambiguous. The CDR3 covers 13 residues. The germline CDR1 and CDR2 sequences are MNHEY and SVGAGI. Trimming removed 0 bases from V and 5 bases from J, with 4 bases in between. The chain's CDR3 is CASSYSRTGELFF. The DNA for the CDR3 is TGTGCCAGCAGTTACTCGAGAACCGGGGAGCTGTTTTTT.

The V call is TRBV5-1, the J call TRBJ1-6; 7 bases agree with TRBD1. The CDR3 loop spans 17 amino acids. V gave up 4 bases and J gave up 0 bases; unmatched junction bases: 7. CDR1 is SGHRS, CDR2 YFSETQ, per germline. The CDR3 DNA sequence: TGCGCCAGCAGCCCGGACAGGCTGAGCTCCTATAATTCACCCCTCCACTTT. It specifies CASSPDRLSSYNSPLHF.

The table lists this clone with a few counts. This chain links TRBV7-8 with TRBJ1-2; a weak D match, TRBD1 (5 bases). In germline, CDR1 is SGHVS, CDR2 FQNEAQ. Trimming shortened V by 5 bases and J by 2 bases, and 12 bases separated the two germline ends. This CDR3 spans 14 amino acids. CDR3 residues: CASSGEGFNYGYTF. The CDR3 DNA follows: TGTGCCAGCAGCGGGGAGGGGTTCAACTATGGCTACACCTTC.

The rearrangement joins TRBV5-4 to TRBJ1-3; D perhaps matches TRBD1 (5 bases). The CDR3 consists of 16 residues. Between the trimmed V and J ends, which lost 2 bases and 4 bases, there was a span of 16 bases. CDR1 is SGHNT and CDR2 is YYREEE in the germline V gene (reference sequence). CDR3 sequence reads: CASSLGTPRSGNTIYF. The CDR3, as DNA: TGTGCCAGCAGCTTAGGGACTCCACGTTCAGGAAACACCATATATTTT.

The chain combines TRBV15 with TRBJ2-3; 12 bases are a match to TRBD2. CDR3 length: 19 residues. V shed 2 bases, J shed 0 bases, and the junction held 9 bases outside the gene matches. Germline V gives CDR1 LNHNV, CDR2 YYDKDF (reference sequence). As DNA, the CDR3 is TGTGCCACCAGCAGAACTACTAGCGGGGGGCAAGGTAGCACAGATACGCAGTATTTT. Translated, it gives CATSRTTSGGQGSTDTQYF.

The chain recombines TRBV11-2 with TRBJ1-2; D may be TRBD1 (5 bases). Germline CDR1 and CDR2: SGHAT and FQNNGV. The CDR3 is 15 residues long. V was trimmed by 1 base and J by 0 bases, leaving 9 bases between them. The CDR3 nucleotides are TGTGCCAGCAGCTTAGTCCCGACAGCTAACTATGGCTACACCTTC. It specifies CASSLVPTANYGYTF.

This sequence joins TRBV6-1 and TRBJ1-1; D is uncertain. Germline V gives CDR1 MNHNS, CDR2 SASEGT. This CDR3 spans 15 amino acids. V was clipped by 6 bases and J by 0 bases, with 14 bases between them. CDR3: CASRTSTVMNTEAFF. The CDR3 nucleotides read TGTGCCAGCAGGACGTCGACTGTAATGAACACTGAAGCTTTCTTT.

This clone was detected once. The V and J genes are TRBV2 and TRBJ2-1; TRBD2 matches at 8 bases. Per the germline V gene, CDR1 is SNHLY and CDR2 is FYNNEI. Trimming took 4 bases from V and 4 from J; bases not matched to a gene: 6. The CDR3 has 15 amino acids. The CDR3 nucleotides are TGTGCCAGCAGTGTTCGACTAGCGTTATACAATGAGCAGTTCTTC. Protein product: CASSVRLALYNEQFF.

This clone was seen only a few times. The chain couples TRBV28 to TRBJ1-1; 7 bases match TRBD1. Germline lookup yields CDR1 MDHEN and CDR2 SYDVKM. With V trimmed by 7 bases and J by 0 bases, 8 bases remained unmatched. This CDR3 has 15 amino acids. The CDR3 DNA is TGTGCCAGCAATCCCCGTGACAGGGTGAACACTGAAGCTTTCTTT. It yields the protein CASNPRDRVNTEAFF.

In its sample, this clone was seen once. This rearrangement joins TRBV6-6 to TRBJ1-2, with a tentative D call TRBD1 (5 bases). Germline CDR1 reads MNHNY; CDR2 reads SVGAGI (reference sequence). V was cut by 8 bases and J by 1 base, with 17 bases left in between. The CDR3 is 15 amino acids. CDR3 loop: CASEKGPGDNYGYTF. CDR3 nucleotide sequence: TGTGCCAGCGAGAAGGGGCCAGGTGATAACTATGGCTACACCTTC.

The chain recombines TRBV19 with TRBJ1-1, with unresolved D. The germline V and J ends were trimmed by 4 bases and 1 base, with 10 bases remaining between them. CDR1 LNHDA and CDR2 SQIVND come from the germline V gene (reference sequence). The CDR3 covers 14 residues. CDR3 in DNA: TGTGCCAGTAGTAGGCGGAACGAGAACACTGAAGCTTTCTTT. This sequence encodes CASSRRNENTEAFF.

The chain links TRBV27 to TRBJ1-6, with 8 bases matching TRBD1. This CDR3 has 15 amino acids. Germline V gives CDR1 MNHEY, CDR2 SMNVEV (reference sequence). The trim removed 4 bases at V and 8 bases at J, leaving 7 bases unmatched. This CDR3 reads CASSSGQGGYSPLHF. DNA for the CDR3: TGTGCCAGCAGTTCCGGACAGGGAGGTTATTCACCCCTCCACTTT.

The chain is built from TRBV18 and TRBJ2-5; no definite D call. CDR3 length equals 12 residues. Per the germline V gene, CDR1 is KGHSH and CDR2 is LQKENI. Trimming pared 3 bases from V and 0 bases from J, leaving 2 bases between. The CDR3, as DNA: TGTGCCAGCTCACCTAACCAAGAGACCCAGTACTTC. Amino acid sequence: CASSPNQETQYF.

V is TRBV7-2 and J is TRBJ1-3; 7 nucleotides align to TRBD1. Per germline, CDR1 SGHTA and CDR2 FQGNSA. The CDR3 covers 16 residues. V was clipped by 1 base and J by 3 bases; unmatched bases: 6. The CDR3 DNA reads TGTGCCAGCAGCTTAGTGGCGACAGGGATTGGAAACACCATATATTTT. Translating gives CASSLVATGIGNTIYF.

The chain employs TRBV1 and TRBJ2-7; the table's TRBD2 call for D was not verified on the DNA. TRBV1 is a pseudogene. The CDR3 extends over 16 amino acids. Here the CDR3 reads CTSRLAGGTDPYEQYF. As DNA, the CDR3 is TGCACCAGCAGACTAGCGGGGGGAACTGATCCCTACGAGCAGTACTTC.

The V and J genes are TRBV7-2 and TRBJ1-5; no clear D gene. Trimming cost V 1 base and J 4 bases, with 11 bases left between them. Germline CDR1 SGHTA, CDR2 FQGNSA. The length of the CDR3 is 15 residues. Here the CDR3 reads CASSLDGSGNQPQHF. In DNA, the CDR3 is TGTGCCAGCAGCTTAGACGGGAGTGGGAATCAGCCCCAGCATTTT.

The genes are TRBV28 and TRBJ1-2, with a tentative D call TRBD1 (6 bases). CDR1 and CDR2 (germline): MDHEN, SYDVKM. With 8 bases removed from V and 2 bases from J, the gap between germline ends came to 18 bases. The CDR3 extends over 15 amino acids. In DNA form, the CDR3 reads TGTGCCAGCTCTCTACAGGGCTCCCGCAACTATGGCTACACCTTC. Amino acid sequence: CASSLQGSRNYGYTF.

The J gene is TRBJ1-2, the V gene TRBV6-5, with 9 bases lining up with TRBD1. V lost 4 bases, J lost 5 bases, and 8 bases stayed unmatched. Per the germline V gene, CDR1 is MNHEY and CDR2 is SVGAGI. This CDR3 comprises 15 residues. In DNA, the CDR3 is TGTGCCAGCAGTTCTACCGGGACAGGGCGATATGGCTACACCTTC. Translation gives CASSSTGTGRYGYTF.

This sequence joins TRBV6-1 and TRBJ1-5; the match to TRBD1 covers 7 bases. The V segment lost 6 bases and the J segment 6 bases; nucleotides outside the gene matches: 8. CDR1 MNHNS and CDR2 SASEGT come from the germline V gene. The CDR3 spans 14 residues. CDR3 sequence (DNA): TGTGCCAGCAGAGCCACAGGGGACCCTCAGCCCCAGCATTTT. Protein: CASRATGDPQPQHF.

The chain has TRBV7-2 and TRBJ2-3, with no clear D. The length of the CDR3 is 11 residues. With 5 bases removed from V and 6 bases from J, the gap between germline ends came to 6 bases. Germline values: CDR1 SGHTA, CDR2 FQGNSA. CDR3 DNA: TGTGCCAGCAGCCCGCAGGATACGCAGTATTTT. The encoded protein is CASSPQDTQYF.

CDR3 in amino acids: CASSPRAWTKGENTIYF. The CDR3 nucleotides are TGTGCCAGCAGCCCTCGGGCCTGGACAAAGGGGGAAAACACCATATATTTT. J is TRBJ1-3 and V is TRBV5-6; weak D call: TRBD1 (6 bases). The V gene lost 4 bases and the J gene lost 6 bases, with 23 bases spanning the gap. CDR1 is SGHDT, CDR2 YYEEEE, per germline. CDR3 length equals 17 residues.

This clone has more than one count but fewer than ten. The chain couples TRBV28 to TRBJ2-5; tentatively, D is TRBD2 (5 bases). CDR1 is MDHEN and CDR2 is SYDVKM in the germline V gene. Trimming pared 1 base from V and 1 base from J, leaving 16 bases between. The CDR3 runs 17 residues. DNA for the CDR3: TGTGCCAGCAGTTTATTTTGGCGGGCCACTACCCAAGAGACCCAGTACTTC. It encodes CASSLFWRATTQETQYF.

The genes are TRBV18 and TRBJ2-7; 7 nucleotides agree with TRBD1. J gave up 1 base and V 4 bases, and 7 bases lay outside the gene matches. The CDR3 length is 15 residues. Germline CDR1 reads KGHSH; CDR2 reads LQKENI. This CDR3 reads CASSQETGWSYEQYF. CDR3 in DNA: TGTGCCAGCTCACAGGAGACAGGGTGGTCCTACGAGCAGTACTTC. Based on the CDR3 plus reference TRBV18 and TRBJ2-7, the full variable domain is NAGVMQNPRHLVRRRGQEARLRCSPMKGHSHVYWYRQLPEEGLKFMVYLQKENIIDESGMPKERFSAEFPKEGPSILRIQQVVRGDSAAYFCASSQETGWSYEQYFGPGTRLTVT.

This chain joins TRBV6-6 and TRBJ1-6, with D unclear. Germline loops: CDR1 MNHNY, CDR2 SVGAGI (reference sequence). This CDR3 has 13 amino acids. Deletions cut 7 bases from V and 12 bases from J, with 16 bases between. The CDR3 is CASTPGSGEPLHF. The DNA of the CDR3 is TGTGCCAGCACCCCCGGGAGTGGGGAACCCCTCCACTTT.

The V call is TRBV29-1, the J call TRBJ1-1, with TRBD1 identical over 7 bases. Germline CDR1 and CDR2: SQVTM and ANQGSEA. The junction had 16 bases not matched to a gene; V was cut back by 6 bases and J by 0 bases. The CDR3 length is 17 residues. CDR3 in amino acids: CSVLGVSGGKMNTEAFF. Written as DNA, the CDR3 is TGCAGCGTCCTGGGGGTTTCAGGGGGGAAAATGAACACTGAAGCTTTCTTT.